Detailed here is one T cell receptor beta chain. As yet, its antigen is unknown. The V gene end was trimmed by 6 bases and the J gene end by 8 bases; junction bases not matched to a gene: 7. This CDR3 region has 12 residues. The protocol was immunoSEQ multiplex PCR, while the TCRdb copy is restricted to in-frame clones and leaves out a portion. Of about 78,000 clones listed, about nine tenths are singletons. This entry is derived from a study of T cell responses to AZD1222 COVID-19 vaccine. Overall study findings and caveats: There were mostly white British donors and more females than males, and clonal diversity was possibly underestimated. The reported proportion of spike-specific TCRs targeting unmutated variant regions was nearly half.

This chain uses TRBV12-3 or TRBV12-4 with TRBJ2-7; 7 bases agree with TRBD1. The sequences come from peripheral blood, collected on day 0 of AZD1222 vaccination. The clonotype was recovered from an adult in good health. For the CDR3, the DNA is TGTGCCAGCAGCTCCCCAGGGGGACAGCAGTACTTC. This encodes CASSSPGGQQYF.